This entry lists 4 T cell receptor beta chains sequenced from one sample in a study of blood T cells in healthy people across ages. A second PCR, run for about 6 to 12 cycles, used a sample-barcoded 5' primer plus a J-beta primer mix. TCRdb itself ran the 5' RACE reads through MiXCR, one entry per CDR3 protein. The table records more than 750,000 distinct CDR3 sequences, 25% to 35% of them present only once. This sample also appeared in a second study, on T cells of mothers and their children.

Sequenced sample: blood. These receptors all come from a woman in her thirties or forties in good health.

V and J are TRBV20-1 and TRBJ2-5; no firm D call. CDR3 length: 14 amino acids. The germline gives CDR1 DFQATT, CDR2 SNEGSKA (reference sequence). Between the trimmed V and J ends, which lost 6 bases and 0 bases, there was a span of 14 bases. The CDR3 DNA follows: TGCAGTGCCCCGACCGGGTGGTACCAAGAGACCCAGTACTTC. Protein product: CSAPTGWYQETQYF.

The table lists this clonotype with a few counts. The rearrangement uses TRBV5-1 and TRBJ1-6; unclear D gene. The CDR3 covers 16 residues. Trimming cost V 6 bases and J 5 bases, with 18 bases left between them. Germline V gene sequence: CDR1 SGHRS, CDR2 YFSETQ. CDR3 in amino acids: CASTPTSGTHNSPLHF. The CDR3 DNA reads as TGCGCCAGCACCCCGACAAGCGGAACACATAATTCACCCCTCCACTTT. The full variable domain, its missing parts supplied by reference TRBV5-1 and TRBJ1-6, is KAGVTQTPRYLIKTRGQQVTLSCSPISGHRSVSWYQQTPGQGLQFLFEYFSETQRNKGNFPGRFSGRQFSNSRSEMNVSTLELGDSALYLCASTPTSGTHNSPLHFGNGTRLTVT.

This clonotype came up a few times. This sequence joins TRBV14 and TRBJ1-6; D is unclear. The CDR3 length is 14 residues. V gave up 4 bases and J gave up 7 bases, with 11 bases separating them. CDR1 SGHDN and CDR2 FVKESK come from the germline V gene. The CDR3 DNA sequence: TGTGCCAGCAGCCTGGAGGTGGTCAATTCACCCCTCCACTTT. Amino acid sequence: CASSLEVVNSPLHF. The full variable domain, its missing parts supplied by reference TRBV14 and TRBJ1-6, is EAGVTQFPSHSVIEKGQTVTLRCDPISGHDNLYWYRRVMGKEIKFLLHFVKESKQDESGMPNNRFLAERTGGTYSTLKVQPAELEDSGVYFCASSLEVVNSPLHFGNGTRLTVT.

The chain carries TRBV20-1 and TRBJ2-6; D gene uncertain. Germline lookup yields CDR1 DFQATT and CDR2 SNEGSKA (reference sequence). Trimming left V 0 bases short and J 0 bases short, with 18 bases between. This CDR3 spans 19 amino acids. The CDR3 spells CSARDLAKLKCSGANVLTF. The CDR3 DNA follows: TGCAGTGCTAGAGATCTGGCCAAACTGAAATGCTCTGGGGCCAACGTCCTGACTTTC.